This T cell receptor beta chain came from a study of T cell responses to AZD1222 COVID-19 vaccine. Sequencing was performed with immunoSEQ multiplex PCR; in TCRdb, only in-frame clones are kept and a portion is missing. Here the sample spans over 45,000 clones, 70% to 90% being singletons. Trimming at V came to 0 bases and at J to 3 bases, leaving 15 bases not matched to a gene. This CDR3 has 19 residues. The germline CDR1 and CDR2 sequences are LGHNA and YNFKEQ. Turning to this clone: Its antigen remains unidentified.

Notes on the study in general: Spike-spanning, vaccine-associated CD4 TCRs were dominant at 160-218 and 743-854.

The sample consisted of peripheral blood, taken 28 days after the second AZD1222 dose. This receptor was identified in an adult who received the AZD1222 COVID-19 vaccine. The chain recombines TRBV4-2 with TRBJ2-3; 7 bases map to TRBD2. CDR3 protein: CASSQDWLLGTTRTDTQYF. The CDR3 DNA follows: TGTGCCAGCAGCCAAGATTGGTTGTTAGGGACTACTCGAACAGATACGCAGTATTTT.